This T cell receptor beta chain is from a study of cytotoxic CD8 clonotypes in ibrutinib-treated CLL. Study-level information: The average sample held roughly 250,000 productive templates and 75,000 to 100,000 productive rearrangements. General study points: Sampling times, which were not matched between the groups, differed between sustained-remission patients and progressing patients. Clonality grew at ibrutinib response; at progression, it decreased back toward baseline. Public clonotypes showed up rarely, and on treatment they shrank or held steady.

The protocol was immunoSEQ multiplex PCR, while the TCRdb copy is restricted to in-frame clones and leaves out a portion. The table has about 300,000 clones, approximately 76% seen once. On this clone itself: As yet, its antigen is unknown.

The CDR3 totals 17 residues. From germline, CDR1 is LGHNA and CDR2 YNFKEQ. Trimming took off 2 bases at V and 4 bases at J, with 18 bases between the two ends. The sequence came from a human donor with chronic lymphocytic leukemia. The source was PBMCs, collected at disease progression, from a patient treated with ibrutinib. The chain combines TRBV4-2 with TRBJ1-3; D is unresolved. CDR3 residues: CASSQPQRRLGGNTIYF. The CDR3 DNA reads as TGTGCCAGCAGCCAACCCCAGCGGCGGTTGGGGGGAAACACCATATATTTT.